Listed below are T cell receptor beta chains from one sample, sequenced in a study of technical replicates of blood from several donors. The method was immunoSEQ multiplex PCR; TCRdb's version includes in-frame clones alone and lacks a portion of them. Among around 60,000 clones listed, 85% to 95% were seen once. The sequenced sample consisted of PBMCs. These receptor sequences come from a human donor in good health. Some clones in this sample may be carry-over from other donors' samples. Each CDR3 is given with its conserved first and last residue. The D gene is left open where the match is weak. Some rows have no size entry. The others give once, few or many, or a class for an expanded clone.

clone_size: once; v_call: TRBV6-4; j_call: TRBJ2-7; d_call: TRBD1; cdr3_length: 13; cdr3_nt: TGTGCCAGCAGTGAAGGGACAGGGGACGAGCAGTACTTC; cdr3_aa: CASSEGTGDEQYF
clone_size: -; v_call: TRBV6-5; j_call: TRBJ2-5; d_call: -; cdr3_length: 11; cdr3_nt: TGTGCCAGCACCGGAGTGGGGGGCCAGTACTTC; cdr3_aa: CASTGVGGQYF
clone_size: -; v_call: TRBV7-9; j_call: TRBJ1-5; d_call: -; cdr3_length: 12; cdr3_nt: TGTGCCAGCAGCCCGGGTAATCAGCCCCAGCATTTT; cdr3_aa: CASSPGNQPQHF
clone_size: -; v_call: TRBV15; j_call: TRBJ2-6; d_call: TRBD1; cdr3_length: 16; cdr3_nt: TGTGCCACCAGCGGAGACAGGGGATCAGGGGCCAACGTCCTGACTTTC; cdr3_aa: CATSGDRGSGANVLTF
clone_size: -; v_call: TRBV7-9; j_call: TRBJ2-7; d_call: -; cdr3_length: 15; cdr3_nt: TGTGCCAGCAGCTTTAGTCTAGGGGTGACCTACGAGCAGTACTTC; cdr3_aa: CASSFSLGVTYEQYF
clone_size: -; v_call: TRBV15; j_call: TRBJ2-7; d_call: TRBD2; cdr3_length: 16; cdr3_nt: TGTGCCACCAGCAGTGAACCAACTAGCGGGAGAACCGGGCAGTACTTC; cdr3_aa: CATSSEPTSGRTGQYF
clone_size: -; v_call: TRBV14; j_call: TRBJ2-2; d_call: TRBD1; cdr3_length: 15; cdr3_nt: TGTGCCAGCAGCCGGGGACAGGCGGGGACCGGGGAGCTGTTTTTT; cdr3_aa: CASSRGQAGTGELFF
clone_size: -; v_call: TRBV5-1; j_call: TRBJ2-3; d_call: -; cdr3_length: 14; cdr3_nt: TGCGCCAGCACCCGAACTAGCCCCACAGATACGCAGTATTTT; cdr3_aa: CASTRTSPTDTQYF
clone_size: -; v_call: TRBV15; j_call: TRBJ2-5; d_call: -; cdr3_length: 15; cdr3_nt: TGTGCCACCAGCAGAGATCAGGGCTGGGGAGAGACCCAGTACTTC; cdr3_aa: CATSRDQGWGETQYF
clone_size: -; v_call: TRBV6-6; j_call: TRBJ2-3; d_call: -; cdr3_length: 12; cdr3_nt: TGTGCCAGCAGCCGGGTTCAGGATACGCAGTATTTT; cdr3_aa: CASSRVQDTQYF
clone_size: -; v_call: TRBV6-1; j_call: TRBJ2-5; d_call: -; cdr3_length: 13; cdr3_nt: TGTGCCGCCCGAGCTCGGGGTTCGGAGACCCAGTACTTC; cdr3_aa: CAARARGSETQYF
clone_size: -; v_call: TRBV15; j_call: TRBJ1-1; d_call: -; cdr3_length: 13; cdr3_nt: TGTGCCACCAGCAGAGTATCAGGGGCGAGGGCTTTCTTT; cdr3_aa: CATSRVSGARAFF
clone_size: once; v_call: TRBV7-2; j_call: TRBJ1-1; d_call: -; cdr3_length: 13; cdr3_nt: TGTGCCAGCAGCCAAGGGCAGGGCGGTGAAGCTTTCTTT; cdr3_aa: CASSQGQGGEAFF
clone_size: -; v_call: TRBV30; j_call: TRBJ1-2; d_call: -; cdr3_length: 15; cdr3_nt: TGTGCCTGGAGTAGTGAGGCACTAGAAGGCTATGGCTACACCTTC; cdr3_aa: CAWSSEALEGYGYTF
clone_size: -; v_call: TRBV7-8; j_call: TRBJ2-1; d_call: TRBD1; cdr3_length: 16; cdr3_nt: TGTGCCAGCAGCTTAGCCAGGGGGCCGTACTACAATGAGCAGTTCTTC; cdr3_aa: CASSLARGPYYNEQFF
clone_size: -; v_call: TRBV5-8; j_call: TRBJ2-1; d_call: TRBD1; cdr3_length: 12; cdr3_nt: TGTGCCAGCAGGTACAGGGGGAATGAGCAGTTCTTC; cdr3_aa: CASRYRGNEQFF
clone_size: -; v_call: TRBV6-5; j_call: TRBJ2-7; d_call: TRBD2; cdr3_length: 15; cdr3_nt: TGTGCCAGCAGCCCGGACAAGCGGGGAACCTACGAGCAGTACTTC; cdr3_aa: CASSPDKRGTYEQYF
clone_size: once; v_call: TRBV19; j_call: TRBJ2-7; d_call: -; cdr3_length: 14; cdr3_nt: TGTGCCAGTAGTATAGATCAGAGGGTCGGCGAGCAGTACTTC; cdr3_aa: CASSIDQRVGEQYF
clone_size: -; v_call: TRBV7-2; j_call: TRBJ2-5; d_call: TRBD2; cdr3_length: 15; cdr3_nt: TGTGCCAGCAGCTTAGATCCCGGGGGGGTGGGGACCCAGTACTTC; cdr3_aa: CASSLDPGGVGTQYF
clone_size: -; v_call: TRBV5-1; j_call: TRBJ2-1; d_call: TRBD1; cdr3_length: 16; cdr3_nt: TGCGCCAGCAGCTTGTCCGGGACAGGGTCAGGGAATGAGCAGTTCTTC; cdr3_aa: CASSLSGTGSGNEQFF
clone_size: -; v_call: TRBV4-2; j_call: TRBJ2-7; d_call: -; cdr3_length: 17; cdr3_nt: TGTGCCAGCAGCCCCTTGTGGGGCGCTAGCGCGTCCTACGAGCAGTACTTC; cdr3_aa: CASSPLWGASASYEQYF
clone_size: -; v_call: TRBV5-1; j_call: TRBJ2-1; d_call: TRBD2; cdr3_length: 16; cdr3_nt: TGCGCCAGCAGGCCCACTAGCGGGGGGCCGGGAGGGGAGCAGTTCTTC; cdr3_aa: CASRPTSGGPGGEQFF
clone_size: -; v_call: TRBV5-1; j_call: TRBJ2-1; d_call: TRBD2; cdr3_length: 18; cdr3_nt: TGCGCCAGCAGCTCTGGAGGGACTAGCGGCCTCCGATGGAATGAGCAGTTCTTC; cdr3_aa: CASSSGGTSGLRWNEQFF
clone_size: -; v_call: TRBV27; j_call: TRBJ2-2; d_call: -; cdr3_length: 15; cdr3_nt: TGTGCCAGCAGTGTAGCGGTATCCAACACCGGGGAGCTGTTTTTT; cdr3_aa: CASSVAVSNTGELFF
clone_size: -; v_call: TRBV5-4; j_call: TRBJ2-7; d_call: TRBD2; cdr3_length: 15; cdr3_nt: TGTGCCAGCAGCCACGGGACTAGCGGCTACTACGAGCAGTACTTC; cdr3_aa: CASSHGTSGYYEQYF
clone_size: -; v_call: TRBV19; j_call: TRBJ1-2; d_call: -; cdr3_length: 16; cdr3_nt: TGTGCCACCCTCCGGGACACGTATCGACCCTCATATGGCTACACCTTC; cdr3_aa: CATLRDTYRPSYGYTF
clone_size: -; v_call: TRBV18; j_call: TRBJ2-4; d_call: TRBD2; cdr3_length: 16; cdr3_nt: TGTGCCAGCTCCGCCGGGACTAGCCCCGGGCAAAACATTCAGTACTTC; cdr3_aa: CASSAGTSPGQNIQYF
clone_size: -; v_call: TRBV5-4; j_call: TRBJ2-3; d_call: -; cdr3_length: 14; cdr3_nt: TGTGCCAGCAGCGCCCGCCTCGAGCTAGATACGCAGTATTTT; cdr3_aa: CASSARLELDTQYF
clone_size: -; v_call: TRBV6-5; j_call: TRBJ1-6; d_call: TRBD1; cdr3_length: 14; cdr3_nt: TGTGCCAGCAGTCTAGGGACAGTCGGCTCACCCCTCCACTTT; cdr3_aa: CASSLGTVGSPLHF
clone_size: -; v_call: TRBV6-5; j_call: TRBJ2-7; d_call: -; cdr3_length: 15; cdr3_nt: TGTGCCAGCAGTGTACGGACAGTCCAAGTCCACGAGCAGTACTTC; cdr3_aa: CASSVRTVQVHEQYF
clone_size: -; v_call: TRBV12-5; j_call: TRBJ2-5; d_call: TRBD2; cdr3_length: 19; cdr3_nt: TGTGCTAGTGGTTCATCGGGACTAGCGGTCTCCCCGGACGTGGAGACCCAGTACTTC; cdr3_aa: CASGSSGLAVSPDVETQYF
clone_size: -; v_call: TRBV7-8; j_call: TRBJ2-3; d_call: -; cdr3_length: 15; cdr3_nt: TGTGCCAGCAGCTTTTCCCCAGGTTTCACAGATACGCAGTATTTT; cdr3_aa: CASSFSPGFTDTQYF
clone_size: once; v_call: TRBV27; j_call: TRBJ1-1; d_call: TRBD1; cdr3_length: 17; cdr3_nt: TGTGCCAGCAGTCTCCTCGGTAGGGGGCAAGATAACACTGAAGCTTTCTTT; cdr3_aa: CASSLLGRGQDNTEAFF
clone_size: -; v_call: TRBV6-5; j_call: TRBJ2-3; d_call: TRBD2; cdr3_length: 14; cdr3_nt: TGTGCCAGCAGGGTAGCGGGAACGGCAGATACGCAGTATTTT; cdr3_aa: CASRVAGTADTQYF
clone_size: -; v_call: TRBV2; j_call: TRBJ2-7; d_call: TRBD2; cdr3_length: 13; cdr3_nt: TGTGCCAGCGAGCCGGGGCGGGGGTCCGAGCAGTACTTC; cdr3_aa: CASEPGRGSEQYF
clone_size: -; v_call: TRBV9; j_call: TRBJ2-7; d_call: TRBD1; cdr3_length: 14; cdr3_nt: TGTGCCAGCAGCGCCCGACAGGGCTCCTACGAGCAGTACTTC; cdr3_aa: CASSARQGSYEQYF
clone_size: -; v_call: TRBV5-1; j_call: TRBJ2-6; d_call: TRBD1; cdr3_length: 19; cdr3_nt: TGCGCCAGCAGCCCGAACCCGGGACAGGGTGGTACTGGGGCCAACGTCCTGACTTTC; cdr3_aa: CASSPNPGQGGTGANVLTF
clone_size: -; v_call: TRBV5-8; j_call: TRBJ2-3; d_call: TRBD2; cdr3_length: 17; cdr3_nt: TGTGCCAGCAGCCCTGCTAGCGGGGGGTTCCGCACAGATACGCAGTATTTT; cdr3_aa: CASSPASGGFRTDTQYF
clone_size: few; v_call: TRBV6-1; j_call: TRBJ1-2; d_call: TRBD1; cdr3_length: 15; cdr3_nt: TGTGCCAGCAGTGCTGAAGGGGGCAGGGCACATGGCTACACCTTC; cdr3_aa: CASSAEGGRAHGYTF
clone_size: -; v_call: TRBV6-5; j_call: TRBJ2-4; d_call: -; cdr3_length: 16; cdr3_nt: TGTGCCAGCAGTTCAGGCACCCCCAAGGCCAAAAACATTCAGTACTTC; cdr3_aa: CASSSGTPKAKNIQYF
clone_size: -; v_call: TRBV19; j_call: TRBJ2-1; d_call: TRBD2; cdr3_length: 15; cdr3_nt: TGTGCCAGTAGCTTCACTAGCGCAAACTACAATGAGCAGTTCTTC; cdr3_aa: CASSFTSANYNEQFF
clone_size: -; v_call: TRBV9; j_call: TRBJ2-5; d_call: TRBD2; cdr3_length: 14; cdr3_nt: TGTGCCAGCAGCGTAGTAGCGGGAGAAGAGACCCAGTACTTC; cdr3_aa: CASSVVAGEETQYF
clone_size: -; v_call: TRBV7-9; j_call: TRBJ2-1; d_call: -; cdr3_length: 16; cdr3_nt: TGTGCCAGCAGCTCCGATGCGGGACCTAGGCGAAATGAGCAGTTCTTC; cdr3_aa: CASSSDAGPRRNEQFF
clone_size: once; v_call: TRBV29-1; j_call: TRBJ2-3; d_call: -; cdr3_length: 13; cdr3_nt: TGCAGCGGGGGTACAGGGCAGCAAGATACGCAGTATTTT; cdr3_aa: CSGGTGQQDTQYF
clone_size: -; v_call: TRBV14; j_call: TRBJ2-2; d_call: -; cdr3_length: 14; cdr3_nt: TGTGCCAGCAGCCAAACAGGGAAAACCGGGGAGCTGTTTTTT; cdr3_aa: CASSQTGKTGELFF